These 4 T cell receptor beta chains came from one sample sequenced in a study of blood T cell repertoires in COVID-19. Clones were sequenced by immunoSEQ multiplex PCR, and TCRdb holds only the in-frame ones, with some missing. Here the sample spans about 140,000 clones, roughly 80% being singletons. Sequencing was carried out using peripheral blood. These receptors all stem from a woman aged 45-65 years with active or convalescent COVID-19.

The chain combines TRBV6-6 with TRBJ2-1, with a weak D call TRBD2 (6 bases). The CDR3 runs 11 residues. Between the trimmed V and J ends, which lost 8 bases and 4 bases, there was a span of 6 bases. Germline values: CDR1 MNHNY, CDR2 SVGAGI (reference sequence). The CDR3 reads CASRGYNEQFF. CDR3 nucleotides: TGTGCCAGCCGGGGGTACAATGAGCAGTTCTTC.

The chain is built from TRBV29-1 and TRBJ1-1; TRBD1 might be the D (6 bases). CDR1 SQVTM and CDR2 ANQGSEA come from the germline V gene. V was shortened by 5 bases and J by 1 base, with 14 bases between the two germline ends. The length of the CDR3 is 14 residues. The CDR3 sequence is CSVNFRQANTEAFF. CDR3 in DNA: TGCAGCGTTAATTTTAGACAGGCGAACACTGAAGCTTTCTTT.

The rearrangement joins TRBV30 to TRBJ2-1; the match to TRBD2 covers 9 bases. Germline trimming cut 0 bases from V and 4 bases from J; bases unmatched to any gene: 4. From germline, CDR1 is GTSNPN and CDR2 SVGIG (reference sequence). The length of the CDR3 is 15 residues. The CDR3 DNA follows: TGTGCCTGGAGTGTAGGTCTAGCGGGGTACAATGAGCAGTTCTTC. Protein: CAWSVGLAGYNEQFF.

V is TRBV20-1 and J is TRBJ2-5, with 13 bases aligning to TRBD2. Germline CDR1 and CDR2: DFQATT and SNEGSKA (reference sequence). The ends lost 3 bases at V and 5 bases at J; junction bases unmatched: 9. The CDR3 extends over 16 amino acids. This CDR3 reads CSASSGLAGTLETQYF. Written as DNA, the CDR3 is TGCAGTGCTAGTTCGGGACTAGCGGGAACGTTGGAGACCCAGTACTTC.